This T cell receptor (beta chain) was sequenced for a study of Graves' ophthalmopathy and Graves' hyperthyroidism. Study results and caveats: Blood also held most thyroid clonotypes expanded above 0.001 frequency.

Germline V gene lookup returns CDR1 SQVTM and CDR2 ANQGSEA. This CDR3 is 11 amino acids long. The V end lost 6 bases, the J end lost 8 bases, and 13 bases lay between the germline ends. This clonotype appeared a few times. What it binds is not known. From RNA, the CDR3 regions of TCR beta chains were amplified and sequenced. Second-round multiplex PCR came after a first-round RT-PCR that employed HTBI primers. Using its own MiXCR run on the multiplex PCR reads, TCRdb lists one record per CDR3 protein. The sample has over a million distinct CDR3 sequences; roughly 35% are singletons. The receptor was isolated from an adult man with Graves' hyperthyroidism. This chain connects TRBV29-1 to TRBJ1-2; no clear D. Sequences were obtained from peripheral blood or thyroid tissue (not recorded which). The CDR3 bases are TGCAGCGTCCCACTCCCGGGGGGCTACACCTTC. This encodes CSVPLPGGYTF.